This TCR beta chain was profiled in a study of human T cells and chemical hapten exposure. Each CDR3 protein is one row after TCRdb ran MiXCR on the RACE reads. This sample carries 300,000 to 450,000 distinct CDR3 sequences, 4.5% to 5.5% of them seen once, and the ten largest clones take 2% to 3%. This sample's time point: pre-sensitization, week 0. Treatment defined: therapeutic diphenylcyclopropenone sensitization with weekly scalp DPC. Trimming cost V 7 bases and J 1 base, with 17 bases left between them. The germline gives CDR1 MDHEN, CDR2 SYDVKM. The CDR3 contains 16 residues. This clonotype was recorded at least ten times.

The source material was whole blood, sampled in connection with sensitization to the hapten diphenylcyclopropenone (DPC). This clonotype was sampled from a woman aged 45-65 years with alopecia areata. Some clones in this sample may be carry-over from other donors' samples. The chain recombines TRBV28 with TRBJ2-4, with TRBD1 as a possible D gene (5 bases). Here the CDR3 reads CASTLPGKGAKNIQYF. The CDR3 DNA sequence: TGTGCCAGCACCCTCCCAGGGAAAGGGGCCAAAAACATTCAGTACTTC.